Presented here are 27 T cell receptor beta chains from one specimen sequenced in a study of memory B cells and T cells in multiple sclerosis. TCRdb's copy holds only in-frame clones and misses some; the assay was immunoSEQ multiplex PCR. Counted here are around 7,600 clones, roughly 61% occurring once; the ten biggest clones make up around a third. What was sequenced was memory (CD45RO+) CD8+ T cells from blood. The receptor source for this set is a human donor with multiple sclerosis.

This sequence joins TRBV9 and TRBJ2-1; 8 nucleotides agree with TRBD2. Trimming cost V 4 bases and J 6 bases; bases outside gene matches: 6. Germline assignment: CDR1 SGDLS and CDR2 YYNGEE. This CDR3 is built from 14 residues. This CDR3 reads CASSYSGNLNEQFF. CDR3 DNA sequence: TGTGCCAGCAGCTATAGCGGGAACCTCAATGAGCAGTTCTTC.

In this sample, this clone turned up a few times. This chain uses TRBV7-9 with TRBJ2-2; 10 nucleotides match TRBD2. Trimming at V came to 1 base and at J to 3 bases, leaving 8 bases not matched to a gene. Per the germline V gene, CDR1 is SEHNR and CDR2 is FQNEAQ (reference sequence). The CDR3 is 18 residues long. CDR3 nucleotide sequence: TGTGCCAGCAGCTTAGATGCTAGCGGGAGTGGCTACACCGGGGAGCTGTTTTTT. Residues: CASSLDASGSGYTGELFF. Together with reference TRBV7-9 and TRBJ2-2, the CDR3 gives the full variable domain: DTGVSQNPRHKITKRGQNVTFRCDPISEHNRLYWYRQTLGQGPEFLTYFQNEAQLEKSRLLSDRFSAERPKGSFSTLEIQRTEQGDSAMYLCASSLDASGSGYTGELFFGEGSRLTVL.

The CDR3 DNA is TGCAGCGTCGGCGGGAGTGGCGAGCAGTACTTC. This codes for CSVGGSGEQYF. The rearrangement links TRBV29-1 to TRBJ2-7; 7 bases align to TRBD2. CDR1 is SQVTM, CDR2 ANQGSEA, per germline. The CDR3 sequence is 11 residues long. V lost 6 bases, J lost 6 bases, and 5 bases stayed unmatched.

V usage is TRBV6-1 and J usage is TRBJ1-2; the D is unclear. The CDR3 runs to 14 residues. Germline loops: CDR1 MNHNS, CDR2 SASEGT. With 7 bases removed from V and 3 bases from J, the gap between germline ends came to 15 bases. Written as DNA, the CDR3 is TGTGCCAGCACCAAAGGAGGGAACTACTATGGCTACACCTTC. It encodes CASTKGGNYYGYTF.

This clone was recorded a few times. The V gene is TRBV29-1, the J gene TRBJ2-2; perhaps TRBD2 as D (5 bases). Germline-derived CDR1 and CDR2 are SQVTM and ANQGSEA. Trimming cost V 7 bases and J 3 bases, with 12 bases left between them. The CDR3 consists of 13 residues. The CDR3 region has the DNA TGCAGCGGGATACACGGGGACACCGGGGAGCTGTTTTTT. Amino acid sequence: CSGIHGDTGELFF.

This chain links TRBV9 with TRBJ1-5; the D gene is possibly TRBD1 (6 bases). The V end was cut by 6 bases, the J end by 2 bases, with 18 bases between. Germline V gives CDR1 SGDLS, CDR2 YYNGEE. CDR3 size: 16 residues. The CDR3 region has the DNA TGTGCCAGCAACGCTACCCCAGGGGCTCGCAATCAGCCCCAGCATTTT. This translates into CASNATPGARNQPQHF.

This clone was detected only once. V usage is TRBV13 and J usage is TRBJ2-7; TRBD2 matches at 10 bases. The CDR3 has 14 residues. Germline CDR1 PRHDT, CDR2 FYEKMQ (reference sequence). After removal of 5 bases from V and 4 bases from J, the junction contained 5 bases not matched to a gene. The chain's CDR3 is CASSISGGEYEQYF. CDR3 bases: TGTGCCAGCAGCATAAGCGGGGGGGAATACGAGCAGTACTTC.

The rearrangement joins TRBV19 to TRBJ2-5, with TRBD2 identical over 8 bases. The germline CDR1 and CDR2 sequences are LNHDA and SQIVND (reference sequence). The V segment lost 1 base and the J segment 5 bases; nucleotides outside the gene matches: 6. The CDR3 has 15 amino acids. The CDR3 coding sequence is TGTGCCAGTAGTATAGTTCCGGGGGGGCCTGAGACCCAGTACTTC. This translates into CASSIVPGGPETQYF.

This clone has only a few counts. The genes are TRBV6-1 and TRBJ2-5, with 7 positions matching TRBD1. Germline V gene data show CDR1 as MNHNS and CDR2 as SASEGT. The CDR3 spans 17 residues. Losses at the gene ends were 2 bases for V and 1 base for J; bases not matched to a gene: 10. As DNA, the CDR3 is TGTGCCAGCAGTGAATTTATGGGCAGGGGGTTCCAAGAGACCCAGTACTTC. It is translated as CASSEFMGRGFQETQYF.

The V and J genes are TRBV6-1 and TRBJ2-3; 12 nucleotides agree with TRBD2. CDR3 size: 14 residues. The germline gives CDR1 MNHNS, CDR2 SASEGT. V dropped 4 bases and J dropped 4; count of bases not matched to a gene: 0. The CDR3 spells CASSGLAGADTQYF. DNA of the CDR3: TGTGCCAGCAGTGGACTAGCGGGAGCAGATACGCAGTATTTT.

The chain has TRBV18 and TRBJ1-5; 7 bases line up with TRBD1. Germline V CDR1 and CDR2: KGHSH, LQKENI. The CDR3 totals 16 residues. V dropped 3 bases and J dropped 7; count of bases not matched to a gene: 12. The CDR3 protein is CASSPQQGLLDQPQHF. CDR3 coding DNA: TGTGCCAGCTCACCTCAACAGGGGCTACTAGACCAGCCCCAGCATTTT.

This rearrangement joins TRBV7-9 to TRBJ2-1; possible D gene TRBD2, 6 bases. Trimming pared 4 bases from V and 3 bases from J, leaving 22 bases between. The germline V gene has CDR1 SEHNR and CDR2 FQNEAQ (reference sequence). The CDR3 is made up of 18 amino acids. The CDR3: CASSSEGSVGSFYNEQFF. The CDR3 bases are TGTGCCAGCAGCTCGGAGGGTAGCGTTGGATCTTTCTACAATGAGCAGTTCTTC.

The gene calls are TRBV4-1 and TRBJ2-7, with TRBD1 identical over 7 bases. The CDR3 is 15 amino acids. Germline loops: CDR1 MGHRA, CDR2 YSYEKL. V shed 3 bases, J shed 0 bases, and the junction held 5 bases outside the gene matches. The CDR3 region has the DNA TGCGCCAGCAGCCAGGAACAGGGGAGCTCCTACGAGCAGTACTTC. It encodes CASSQEQGSSYEQYF.

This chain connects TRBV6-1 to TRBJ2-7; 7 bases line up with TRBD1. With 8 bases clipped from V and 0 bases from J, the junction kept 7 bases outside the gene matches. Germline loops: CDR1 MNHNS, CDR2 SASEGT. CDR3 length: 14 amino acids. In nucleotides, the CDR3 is TGTGCCAGCGAGTACGGGACAGACTCCTACGAGCAGTACTTC. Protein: CASEYGTDSYEQYF.

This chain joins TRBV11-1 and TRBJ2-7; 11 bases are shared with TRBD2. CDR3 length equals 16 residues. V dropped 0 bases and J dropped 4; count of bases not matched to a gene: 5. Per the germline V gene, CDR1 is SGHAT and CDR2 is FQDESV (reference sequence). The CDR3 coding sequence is TGTGCCAGCAGCTTAGCGTCCTCTAGCGGGGGGTACGAGCAGTACTTC. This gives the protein CASSLASSSGGYEQYF.

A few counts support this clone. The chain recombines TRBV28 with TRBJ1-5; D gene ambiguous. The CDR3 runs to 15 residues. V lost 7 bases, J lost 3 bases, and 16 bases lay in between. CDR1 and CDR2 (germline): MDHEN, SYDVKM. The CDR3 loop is CASTPRGLFNQPQHF. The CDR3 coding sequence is TGTGCCAGCACCCCTCGGGGTTTATTCAATCAGCCCCAGCATTTT. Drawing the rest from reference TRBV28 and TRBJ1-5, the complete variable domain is DVKVTQSSRYLVKRTGEKVFLECVQDMDHENMFWYRQDPGLGLRLIYFSYDVKMKEKGDIPEGYSVSREKKERFSLILESASTNQTSMYLCASTPRGLFNQPQHFGDGTRLSIL.

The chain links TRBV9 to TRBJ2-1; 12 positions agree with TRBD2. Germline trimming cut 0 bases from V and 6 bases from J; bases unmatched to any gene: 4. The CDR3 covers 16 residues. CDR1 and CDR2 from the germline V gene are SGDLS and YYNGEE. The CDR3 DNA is TGTGCCAGCAGCGTAGTTTGGACTAGCGGGACCAATGAGCAGTTCTTC. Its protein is CASSVVWTSGTNEQFF.

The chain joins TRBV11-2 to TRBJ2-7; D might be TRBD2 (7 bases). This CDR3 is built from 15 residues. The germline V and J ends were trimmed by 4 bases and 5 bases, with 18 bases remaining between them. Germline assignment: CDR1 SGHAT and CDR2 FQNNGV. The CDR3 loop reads CASSSGMGGRDEQYF. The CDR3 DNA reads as TGTGCCAGCAGCTCCGGTATGGGGGGGCGTGACGAGCAGTACTTC.

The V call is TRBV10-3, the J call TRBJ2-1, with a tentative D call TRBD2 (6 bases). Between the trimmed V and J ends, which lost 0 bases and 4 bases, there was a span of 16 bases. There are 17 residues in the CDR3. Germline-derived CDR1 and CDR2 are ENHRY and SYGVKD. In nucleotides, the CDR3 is TGTGCCATCAGTGAGTCGACTCGCGGGAATCCTTACAATGAGCAGTTCTTC. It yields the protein CAISESTRGNPYNEQFF.

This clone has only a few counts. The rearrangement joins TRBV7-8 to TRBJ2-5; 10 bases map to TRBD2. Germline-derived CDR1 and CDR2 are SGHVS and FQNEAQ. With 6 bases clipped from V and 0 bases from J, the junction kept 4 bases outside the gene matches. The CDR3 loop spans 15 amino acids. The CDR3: CASRTLAGYQETQYF. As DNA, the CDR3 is TGTGCCAGCAGGACACTAGCGGGGTACCAAGAGACCCAGTACTTC.

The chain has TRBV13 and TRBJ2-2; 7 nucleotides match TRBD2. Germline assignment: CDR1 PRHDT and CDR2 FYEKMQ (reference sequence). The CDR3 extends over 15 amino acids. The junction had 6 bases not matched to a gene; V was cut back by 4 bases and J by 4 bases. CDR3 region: CASSSRGSPTGELFF. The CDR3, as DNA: TGTGCCAGCAGCTCTCGCGGGAGTCCCACCGGGGAGCTGTTTTTT.

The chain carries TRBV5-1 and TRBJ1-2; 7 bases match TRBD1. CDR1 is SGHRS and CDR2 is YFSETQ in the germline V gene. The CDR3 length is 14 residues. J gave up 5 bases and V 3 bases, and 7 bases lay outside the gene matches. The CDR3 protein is CASSSTGTAYGYTF. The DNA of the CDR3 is TGCGCCAGCAGCTCCACCGGGACAGCTTATGGCTACACCTTC.

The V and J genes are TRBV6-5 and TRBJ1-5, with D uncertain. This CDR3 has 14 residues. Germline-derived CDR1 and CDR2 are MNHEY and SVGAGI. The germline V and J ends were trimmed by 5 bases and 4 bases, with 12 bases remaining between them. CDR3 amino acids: CASSRGSLNQPQHF. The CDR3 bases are TGTGCCAGCAGTCGCGGGAGCCTGAATCAGCCCCAGCATTTT.

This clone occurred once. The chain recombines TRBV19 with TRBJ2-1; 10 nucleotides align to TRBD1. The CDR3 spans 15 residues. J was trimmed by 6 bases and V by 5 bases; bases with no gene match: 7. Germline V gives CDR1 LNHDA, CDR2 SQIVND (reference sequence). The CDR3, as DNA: TGTGCCAGTAGTTTCCGGGACAGGGGAATCAATGAGCAGTTCTTC. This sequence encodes CASSFRDRGINEQFF.

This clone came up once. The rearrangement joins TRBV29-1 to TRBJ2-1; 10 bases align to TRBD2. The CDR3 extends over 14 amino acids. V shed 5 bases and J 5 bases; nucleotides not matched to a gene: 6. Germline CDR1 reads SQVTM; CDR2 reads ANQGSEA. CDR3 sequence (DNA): TGCAGCGTTCTAGCGGGAGCGGGCCACAATGAGCAGTTCTTC. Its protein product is CSVLAGAGHNEQFF.

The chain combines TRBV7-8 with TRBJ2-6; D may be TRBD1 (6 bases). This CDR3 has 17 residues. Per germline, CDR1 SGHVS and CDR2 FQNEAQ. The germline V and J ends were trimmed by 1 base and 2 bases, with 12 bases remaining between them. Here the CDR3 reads CASSLGKPGAGANVLTF. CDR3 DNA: TGTGCCAGCAGCTTAGGGAAGCCAGGGGCTGGGGCCAACGTCCTGACTTTC.

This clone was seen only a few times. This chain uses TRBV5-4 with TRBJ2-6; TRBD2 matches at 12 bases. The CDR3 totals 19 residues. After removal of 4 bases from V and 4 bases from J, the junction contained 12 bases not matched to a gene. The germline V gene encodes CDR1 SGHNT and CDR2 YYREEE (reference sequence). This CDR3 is CASSRGSTSGRSGANVLTF. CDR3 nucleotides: TGTGCCAGCAGCCGAGGGTCAACTAGCGGGAGGTCCGGGGCCAACGTCCTGACTTTC.